Sequencing of this TCR beta chain was carried out in a study of CD4+ T cells in melanoma. Overall study findings and caveats: Neoantigen-specific CD4+ T cells in melanoma reportedly had diverse differentiation states. A reported correlation linked neoantigen-specific CD4+ T cells to CD8+, macrophage and B cell function.

The ends were cut back, 1 base at V and 7 bases at J, with 8 bases in the middle. This CDR3 is 12 amino acids long. Germline V lookup: CDR1 SGHRS, CDR2 YFSETQ. Note on this clone: The antigen is undetermined.

Using immunoSEQ multiplex PCR, the repertoire was profiled, and TCRdb retains in-frame clones only, with some absent. The sample contains 17,000 or so clones, roughly 80% of which appear only once. Specimen: cells from a culture (not recorded whether cultured in vitro). This receptor was identified in a human donor with melanoma. V gene TRBV5-1 combines with J gene TRBJ1-2, with D possibly TRBD1 on 6 matching bases. The CDR3: CASSLTGSGYTF. CDR3 coding DNA: TGCGCCAGCAGCTTGACAGGGTCTGGCTACACCTTC.